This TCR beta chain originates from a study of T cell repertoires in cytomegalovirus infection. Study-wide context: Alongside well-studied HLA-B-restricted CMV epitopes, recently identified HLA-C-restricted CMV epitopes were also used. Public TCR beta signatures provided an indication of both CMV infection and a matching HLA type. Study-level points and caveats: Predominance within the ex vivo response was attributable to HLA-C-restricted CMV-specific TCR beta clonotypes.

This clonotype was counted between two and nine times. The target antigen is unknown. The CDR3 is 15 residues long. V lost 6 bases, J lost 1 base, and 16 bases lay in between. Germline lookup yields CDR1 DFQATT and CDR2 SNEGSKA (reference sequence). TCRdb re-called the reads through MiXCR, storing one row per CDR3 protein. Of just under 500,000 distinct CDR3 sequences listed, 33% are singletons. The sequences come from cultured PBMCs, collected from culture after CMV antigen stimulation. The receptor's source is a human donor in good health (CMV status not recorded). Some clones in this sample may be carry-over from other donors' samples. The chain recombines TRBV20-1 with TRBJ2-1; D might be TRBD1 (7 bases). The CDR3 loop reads CSATPSGGSYNEQFF. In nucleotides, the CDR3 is TGCAGTGCAACACCCTCAGGGGGGTCCTACAATGAGCAGTTCTTC.